The 10 T cell receptor beta chains presented below share a single source sample, sequenced in a study of cytotoxic CD8 clonotypes in ibrutinib-treated CLL. Some clones are missing from TCRdb's copy, which holds only in-frame ones; the method was immunoSEQ multiplex PCR. The table shows 110,000 to 150,000 clones, with about 91% occurring only once. The sample was PBMCs, taken after 12 months of ibrutinib treatment. The receptor source for this set is a human donor with chronic lymphocytic leukemia.

The genes are TRBV11-3 and TRBJ2-7; D remains ambiguous. Trimming shortened V by 5 bases and J by 5 bases, and 10 bases separated the two germline ends. The CDR3 sequence is 12 residues long. CDR1 is SGHNT, CDR2 YENEEA, per germline. DNA of the CDR3: TGTGCCAGCAGCGGTGATCCACACGAGCAGTACTTC. Its protein is CASSGDPHEQYF.

The rearrangement links TRBV19 to TRBJ1-2; 10 bases align to TRBD1. This CDR3 comprises 16 residues. CDR1 and CDR2 (germline): LNHDA, SQIVND (reference sequence). V trimming: 3 bases; J trimming: 8 bases; junction bases outside the gene matches: 12. The CDR3 nucleotides read TGTGCCAGTAGTATTACCTTCCGGGACAGGGGTCACGGCTACACCTTC. Its translation: CASSITFRDRGHGYTF.

The chain employs TRBV6-6 and TRBJ1-4; D is unresolved. Germline values: CDR1 MNHNY, CDR2 SVGAGI (reference sequence). V lost 2 bases and J 6 bases, leaving 4 bases between the germline ends. There are 12 residues in the CDR3. CDR3 sequence (DNA): TGTGCCAGCAGTTACGGGTATGAAAAACTGTTTTTT. This sequence encodes CASSYGYEKLFF.

J is TRBJ1-2 and V is TRBV6-1; weak D call: TRBD1 (5 bases). V was shortened by 0 bases and J by 7 bases, with 12 bases between the two germline ends. Germline CDR1 reads MNHNS; CDR2 reads SASEGT. This CDR3 spans 14 amino acids. In DNA, the CDR3 is TGTGCCAGCAGTGAAGCGCTTCGGGGGGGTGGCTACACCTTC. Its protein product is CASSEALRGGGYTF.

The chain employs TRBV18 and TRBJ1-4; 7 nucleotides agree with TRBD1. Germline V gene sequence: CDR1 KGHSH, CDR2 LQKENI. Trimming removed 0 bases from V and 6 bases from J; junction bases left unmatched: 10. This CDR3 spans 17 amino acids. For the CDR3, the DNA is TGTGCCAGCTCACCACCGGGACAGCATCGTCCAGATGAAAAACTGTTTTTT. Translating it yields CASSPPGQHRPDEKLFF.

This clone showed up just once. The V call is TRBV9, the J call TRBJ2-2; 7 nucleotides line up with TRBD2. With V trimmed by 4 bases and J by 3 bases, 12 bases remained unmatched. The CDR3 sequence is 17 residues long. CDR1 is SGDLS, CDR2 YYNGEE, per germline. This CDR3 is CASSSLGAGDYTGELFF. CDR3 in DNA: TGTGCCAGCAGCAGTCTCGGGGCGGGAGACTACACCGGGGAGCTGTTTTTT. Full variable domain (missing parts from reference TRBV9 and TRBJ2-2): DSGVTQTPKHLITATGQRVTLRCSPRSGDLSVYWYQQSLDQGLQFLIQYYNGEERAKGNILERFSAQQFPDLHSELNLSSLELGDSALYFCASSSLGAGDYTGELFFGEGSRLTVL.

V gene TRBV7-8 combines with J gene TRBJ1-5; 10 positions match TRBD1. The J segment lost 7 bases and the V segment lost 4 bases, leaving 10 bases of the junction unmatched. The CDR3 covers 16 residues. Germline V gives CDR1 SGHVS, CDR2 FQNEAQ. CDR3 nucleotide sequence: TGTGCCAGCAGCTCGTCCGGGGACAGGGGTGGACAGCCCCAGCATTTT. This translates into CASSSSGDRGGQPQHF.

The chain employs TRBV4-2 and TRBJ2-7; D is perhaps TRBD1 or TRBD2 (5 bases each). The V gene lost 2 bases and the J gene lost 2 bases, with 13 bases spanning the gap. Germline V gene lookup returns CDR1 LGHNA and CDR2 YNFKEQ. This CDR3 is 15 amino acids long. The CDR3: CASSQRDESAYEQYF. The CDR3 DNA reads as TGTGCCAGCAGCCAACGGGACGAATCCGCCTACGAGCAGTACTTC.

The J gene is TRBJ2-7, the V gene TRBV7-2; D possibly corresponds to TRBD2 (5 bases). Trimming cost V 5 bases and J 2 bases, with 25 bases left between them. Germline CDR1 SGHTA, CDR2 FQGNSA. The CDR3 totals 18 residues. This CDR3 reads CASSPRGSAGRTPYEQYF. The CDR3 nucleotides read TGTGCCAGCAGCCCTAGAGGTAGTGCGGGCAGAACACCCTACGAGCAGTACTTC.

The chain couples TRBV19 to TRBJ2-3; TRBD2 agrees at 12 bases. The CDR3 spans 16 residues. Germline values: CDR1 LNHDA, CDR2 SQIVND (reference sequence). Trimming at V came to 6 bases and at J to 0 bases, leaving 4 bases not matched to a gene. The CDR3 DNA reads as TGTGCCAGTAGGACGGGACTAGCGGGTAGCACAGATACGCAGTATTTT. Protein product: CASRTGLAGSTDTQYF.